This T cell receptor beta chain derives from a study of blood T cell repertoires in COVID-19. As for the study in general: There were acute and convalescent COVID-19 samples, and they came from the United States, Italy and Spain. PBMCs, B-cell-depleted T cells, or T cells were the source of the cDNA or gDNA that made up the material.

The CDR3 contains 13 residues. Trimming left V 6 bases short and J 5 bases short, with 13 bases between. The germline gives CDR1 MNHEY, CDR2 SVGAGI. Source study methods: Reference gene primer amplification gave nucleated cell count estimates. Data came from immunoSEQ multiplex PCR; TCRdb stores just in-frame clones and leaves some out. The D gene and trimming were derived from the DNA, and the V and J assignments and clone size from that table. The table shows a few hundred thousand clones, with approximately 88% occurring only once. Followed over time, Seattle patients had been enrolled while infection was active.

The chain uses TRBV6-5 and TRBJ1-2; no firm D call. The sequenced sample consisted of peripheral blood. This clonotype originated in a woman aged 50 to 65 with COVID-19, enrolled during active disease. Written as DNA, the CDR3 is TGTGCCAGCAGCCGAGCTGGGCCTTATGGCTACACCTTC. This translates into CASSRAGPYGYTF.